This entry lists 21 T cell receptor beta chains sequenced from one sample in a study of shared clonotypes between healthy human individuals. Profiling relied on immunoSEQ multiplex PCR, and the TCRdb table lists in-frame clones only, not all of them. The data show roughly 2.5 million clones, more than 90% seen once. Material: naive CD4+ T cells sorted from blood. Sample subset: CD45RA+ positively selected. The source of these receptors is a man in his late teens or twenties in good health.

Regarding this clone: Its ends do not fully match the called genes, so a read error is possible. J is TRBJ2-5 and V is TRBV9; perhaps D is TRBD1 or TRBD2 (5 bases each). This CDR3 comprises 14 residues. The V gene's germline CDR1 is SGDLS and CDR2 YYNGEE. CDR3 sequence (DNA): TGTGCCAGCAGCGGCCCCGGGACGCAAGGGACCCAGTACTTC. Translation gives CASSGPGTQGTQYF. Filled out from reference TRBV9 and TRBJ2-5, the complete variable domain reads DSGVTQTPKHLITATGQRVTLRCSPRSGDLSVYWYQQSLDQGLQFLIQYYNGEERAKGNILERFSAQQFPDLHSELNLSSLELGDSALYFCASSGPGTQGTQYFGPGTRLLVL.

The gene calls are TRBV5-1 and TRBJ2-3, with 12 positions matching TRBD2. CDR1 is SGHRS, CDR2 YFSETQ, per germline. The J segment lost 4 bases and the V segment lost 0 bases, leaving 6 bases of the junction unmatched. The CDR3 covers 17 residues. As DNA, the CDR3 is TGCGCCAGCAGCTTGGCCGTCCTAGCGGGGGGGCCAGATACGCAGTATTTT. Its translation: CASSLAVLAGGPDTQYF.

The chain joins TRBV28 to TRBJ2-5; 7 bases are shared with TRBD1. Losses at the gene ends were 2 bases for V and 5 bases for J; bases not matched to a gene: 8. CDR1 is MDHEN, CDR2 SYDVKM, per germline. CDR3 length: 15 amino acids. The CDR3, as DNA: TGTGCCAGCAGTTTAAGGGACAGCGGACCGGAGACCCAGTACTTC. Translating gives CASSLRDSGPETQYF.

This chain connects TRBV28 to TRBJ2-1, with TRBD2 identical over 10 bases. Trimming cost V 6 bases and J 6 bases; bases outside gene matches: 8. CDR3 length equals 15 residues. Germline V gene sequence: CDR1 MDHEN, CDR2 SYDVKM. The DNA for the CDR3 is TGTGCCAGCAGCTTCCTAGCGGGGGATTTCAATGAGCAGTTCTTC. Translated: CASSFLAGDFNEQFF.

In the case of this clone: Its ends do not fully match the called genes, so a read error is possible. The CDR3 DNA reads as TGTGCCAGCAGCTTAGACGCTAACGAAAAACTGTTTTTT. This encodes CASSLDANEKLFF. The genes are TRBV7-9 and TRBJ1-4, with no clear D. Germline V gene lookup returns CDR1 SEHNR and CDR2 FQNEAQ (reference sequence). The CDR3 runs to 13 residues.

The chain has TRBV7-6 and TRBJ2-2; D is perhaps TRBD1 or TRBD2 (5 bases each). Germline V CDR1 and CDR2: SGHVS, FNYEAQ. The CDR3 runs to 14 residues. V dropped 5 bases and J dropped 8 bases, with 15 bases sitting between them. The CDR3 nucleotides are TGTGCCAGCAGCCTCGGGACCCCGGTTGGGGAGCTGTTTTTT. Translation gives CASSLGTPVGELFF.

The CDR3 DNA follows: TGTGCCAGCAGCTTCAGGATGAACACCGGGGAGCTGTTTTTT. Protein: CASSFRMNTGELFF. The genes are TRBV5-6 and TRBJ2-2; D is uncertain. Germline V gives CDR1 SGHDT, CDR2 YYEEEE. This CDR3 is 14 amino acids long. V lost 2 bases, J lost 1 base, and 6 bases lay in between.

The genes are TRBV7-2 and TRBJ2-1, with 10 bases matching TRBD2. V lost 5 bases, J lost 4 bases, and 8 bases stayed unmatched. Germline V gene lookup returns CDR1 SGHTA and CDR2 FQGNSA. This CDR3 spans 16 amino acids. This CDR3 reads CASSPRASGRYNEQFF. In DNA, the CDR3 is TGTGCCAGCAGCCCCAGGGCTAGCGGGAGATACAATGAGCAGTTCTTC.

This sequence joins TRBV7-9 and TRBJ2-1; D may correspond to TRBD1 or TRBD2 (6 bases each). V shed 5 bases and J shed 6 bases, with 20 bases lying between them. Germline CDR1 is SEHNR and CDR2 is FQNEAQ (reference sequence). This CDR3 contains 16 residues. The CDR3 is CASSQPRIGGGNEQFF. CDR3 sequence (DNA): TGTGCCAGCAGCCAACCACGCATAGGGGGAGGCAATGAGCAGTTCTTC. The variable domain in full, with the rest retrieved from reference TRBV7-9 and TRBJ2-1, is DTGVSQNPRHKITKRGQNVTFRCDPISEHNRLYWYRQTLGQGPEFLTYFQNEAQLEKSRLLSDRFSAERPKGSFSTLEIQRTEQGDSAMYLCASSQPRIGGGNEQFFGPGTRLTVL.

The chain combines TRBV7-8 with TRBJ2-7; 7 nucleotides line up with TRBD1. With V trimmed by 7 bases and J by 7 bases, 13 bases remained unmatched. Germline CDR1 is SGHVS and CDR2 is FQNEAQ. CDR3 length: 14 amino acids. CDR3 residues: CASNLAQGVGEQYF. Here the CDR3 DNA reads TGTGCCAGCAACTTGGCTCAGGGGGTGGGTGAGCAGTACTTC.

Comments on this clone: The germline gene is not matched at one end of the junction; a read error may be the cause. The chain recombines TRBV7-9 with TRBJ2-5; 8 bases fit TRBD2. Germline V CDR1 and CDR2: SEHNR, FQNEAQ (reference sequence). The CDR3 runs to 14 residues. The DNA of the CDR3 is TGTGCCAGCAGCCAACGGCTAGCGGGCGAAAAGGTCCACTTC. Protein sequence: CASSQRLAGEKVHF. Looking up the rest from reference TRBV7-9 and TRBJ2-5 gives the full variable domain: DTGVSQNPRHKITKRGQNVTFRCDPISEHNRLYWYRQTLGQGPEFLTYFQNEAQLEKSRLLSDRFSAERPKGSFSTLEIQRTEQGDSAMYLCASSQRLAGEKVHFGPGTRLLVL.

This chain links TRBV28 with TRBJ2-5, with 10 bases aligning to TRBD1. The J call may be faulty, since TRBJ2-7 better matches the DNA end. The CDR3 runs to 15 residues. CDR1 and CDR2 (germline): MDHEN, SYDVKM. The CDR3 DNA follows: TGTGCCAGCAGCGACGGGACAGGGGCAAGGATCGAGCAGTACTTC. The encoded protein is CASSDGTGARIEQYF.

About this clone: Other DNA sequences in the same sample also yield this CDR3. CDR3 amino acids: CASSVESGGYGYTF. In nucleotides, the CDR3 is TGTGCCAGCAGCGTAGAATCAGGGGGCTATGGCTACACCTTC. V is TRBV9 and J is TRBJ1-2; 7 positions match TRBD1. V shed 0 bases and J 4 bases; nucleotides not matched to a gene: 3. This CDR3 is built from 14 residues. Germline CDR1 and CDR2: SGDLS and YYNGEE.

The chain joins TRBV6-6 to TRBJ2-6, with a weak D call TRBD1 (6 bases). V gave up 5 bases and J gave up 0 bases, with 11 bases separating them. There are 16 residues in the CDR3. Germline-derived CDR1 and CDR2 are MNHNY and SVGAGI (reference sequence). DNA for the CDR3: TGTGCCAGCAGTGGAAACAGGGTCTCTGGGGCCAACGTCCTGACTTTC. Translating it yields CASSGNRVSGANVLTF.

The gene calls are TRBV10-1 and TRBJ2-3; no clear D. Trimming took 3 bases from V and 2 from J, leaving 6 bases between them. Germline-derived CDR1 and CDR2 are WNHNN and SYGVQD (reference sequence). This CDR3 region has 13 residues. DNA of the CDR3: TGCGCCAGCAGTGAATGGGACACAGATACGCAGTATTTT. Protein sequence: CASSEWDTDTQYF.

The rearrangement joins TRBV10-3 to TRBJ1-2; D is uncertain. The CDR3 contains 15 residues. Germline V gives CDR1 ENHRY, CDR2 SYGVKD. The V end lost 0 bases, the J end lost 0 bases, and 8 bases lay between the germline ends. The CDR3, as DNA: TGTGCCATCAGTGAGTCGGCCACCTCTAACTATGGCTACACCTTC. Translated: CAISESATSNYGYTF.

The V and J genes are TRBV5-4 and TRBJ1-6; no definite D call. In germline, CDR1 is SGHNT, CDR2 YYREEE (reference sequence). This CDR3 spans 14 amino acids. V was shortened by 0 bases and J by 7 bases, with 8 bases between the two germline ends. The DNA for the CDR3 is TGTGCCAGCAGCTTGGATGGGAGCAATTCACCCCTCCACTTT. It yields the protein CASSLDGSNSPLHF.

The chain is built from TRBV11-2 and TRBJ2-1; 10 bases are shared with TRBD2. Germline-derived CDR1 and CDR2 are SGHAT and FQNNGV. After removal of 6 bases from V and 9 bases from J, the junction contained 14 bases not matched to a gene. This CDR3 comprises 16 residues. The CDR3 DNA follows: TGTGCCAGCAGTCCTCGGCAAGCGGGGGGGCCGGGTGAGCAGTTCTTC. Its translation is CASSPRQAGGPGEQFF.

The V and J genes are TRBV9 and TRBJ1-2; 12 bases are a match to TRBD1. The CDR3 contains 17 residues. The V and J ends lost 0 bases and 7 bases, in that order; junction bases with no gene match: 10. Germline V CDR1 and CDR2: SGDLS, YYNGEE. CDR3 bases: TGTGCCAGCAGCGTAGAACCCGGGACAGGGGGCGCGAGTGGCTACACCTTC. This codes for CASSVEPGTGGASGYTF.

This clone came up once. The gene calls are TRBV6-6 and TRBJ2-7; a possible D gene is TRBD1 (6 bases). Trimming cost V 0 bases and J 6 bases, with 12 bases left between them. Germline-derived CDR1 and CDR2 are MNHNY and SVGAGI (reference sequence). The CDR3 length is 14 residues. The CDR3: CASSYSDRKTEQYF. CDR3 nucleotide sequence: TGTGCCAGCAGTTACTCAGACAGGAAGACCGAGCAGTACTTC.

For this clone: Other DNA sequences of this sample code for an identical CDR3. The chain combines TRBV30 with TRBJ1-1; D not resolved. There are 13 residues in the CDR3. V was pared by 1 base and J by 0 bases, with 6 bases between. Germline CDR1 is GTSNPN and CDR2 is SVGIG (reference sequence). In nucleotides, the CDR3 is TGTGCCTGGAGTGAAAAGTTGAACACTGAAGCTTTCTTT. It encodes CAWSEKLNTEAFF.